This T cell receptor beta chain was recovered during a study of blood T cell repertoires in COVID-19. Study summary: T cells, B-cell-depleted T cells, or PBMCs supplied cDNA or gDNA.

Original processing methods: The assay estimated nucleated cells by amplifying reference gene primers. This table comes from immunoSEQ multiplex PCR, and its TCRdb copy is limited to in-frame clones, with some not included. D and trimming come from the DNA, and the V and J calls and clone size come from that table. The table includes some 170,000 clones, roughly 73% detected once. J gave up 2 bases and V 3 bases, and 12 bases lay outside the gene matches. The V gene's germline CDR1 is MGHRA and CDR2 YSYEKL. CDR3 length: 19 amino acids. The chain employs TRBV4-1 and TRBJ2-3, with TRBD2 matching over 12 bases. The source is a man between 65 and 85 years old with acute or convalescent COVID-19. Sequencing was performed on peripheral blood. The CDR3 DNA reads TGCGCCAGCAGCCAGGAACTAGCGGGGGGTATGTCCTTCACAGATACGCAGTATTTT. It translates to CASSQELAGGMSFTDTQYF.